These 7 T cell receptor beta chains came from one sample sequenced in a study of cytomegalovirus exposure and HLA in healthy donors. 60 Vbeta and 13 Jbeta primers were used in PCR. Profiling relied on immunoSEQ multiplex PCR, and the TCRdb table lists in-frame clones only, not all of them. The sample contains 200,000 to 250,000 clones, approximately 79% of which appear only once. Sequencing was done on a sample of PBMCs. The receptor source for this set is a girl aged 2-10 years in good health and CMV-seronegative.

The chain joins TRBV19 to TRBJ1-1; D remains unclear. Germline V CDR1 and CDR2: LNHDA, SQIVND (reference sequence). The V gene lost 7 bases and the J gene lost 0 bases, with 9 bases spanning the gap. The CDR3 length is 13 residues. The CDR3 coding sequence is TGTGCCAGTAATGAGGGAGTGAACACTGAAGCTTTCTTT. Residues: CASNEGVNTEAFF.

V gene TRBV9 combines with J gene TRBJ1-3, with D perhaps TRBD1 (6 bases). Between the trimmed V and J ends, which lost 3 bases and 2 bases, there was a span of 15 bases. This CDR3 comprises 16 residues. In germline, CDR1 is SGDLS, CDR2 YYNGEE. CDR3 nucleotides: TGTGCCAGCAGCGCTACGACAGGATTGACTGGAAACACCATATATTTT. Translated, it gives CASSATTGLTGNTIYF.

This chain links TRBV5-1 with TRBJ1-3; D is undetermined. The CDR3 loop spans 15 amino acids. Trimming removed 1 base at V and 0 bases at J, with 8 bases between. Germline V gives CDR1 SGHRS, CDR2 YFSETQ. CDR3: CASSLRGSSGNTIYF. Written as DNA, the CDR3 is TGCGCCAGCAGCTTGCGGGGATCCTCTGGAAACACCATATATTTT. The full variable domain, with the rest looked up from reference TRBV5-1 and TRBJ1-3, is KAGVTQTPRYLIKTRGQQVTLSCSPISGHRSVSWYQQTPGQGLQFLFEYFSETQRNKGNFPGRFSGRQFSNSRSEMNVSTLELGDSALYLCASSLRGSSGNTIYFGEGSWLTVV.

This sequence joins TRBV9 and TRBJ2-6, with D unresolved. Germline V lookup: CDR1 SGDLS, CDR2 YYNGEE. This CDR3 has 16 amino acids. Trimming removed 3 bases from V and 1 base from J, with 11 bases in between. The CDR3 protein is CASSAPTYSGANVLTF. CDR3 coding DNA: TGTGCCAGCAGCGCCCCTACTTATTCTGGGGCCAACGTCCTGACTTTC.

The chain links TRBV6-1 to TRBJ1-2; 8 positions match TRBD1. Germline V gene sequence: CDR1 MNHNS, CDR2 SASEGT. This CDR3 spans 13 amino acids. With V trimmed by 5 bases and J by 7 bases, 6 bases remained unmatched. CDR3 DNA sequence: TGTGCCAGCAGTCGGCAGGGGGCGCTTGGCTACACCTTC. Translating it yields CASSRQGALGYTF.

This clone has just a few counts. The V and J genes are TRBV16 and TRBJ2-7; D is possibly TRBD1 (6 bases). The ends were cut back, 0 bases at V and 0 bases at J, with 12 bases in the middle. The CDR3 has 16 amino acids. The germline V gene encodes CDR1 KGHSY and CDR2 FQNENV. CDR3 loop: CASSQSRDKFSYEQYF. The CDR3 region has the DNA TGTGCCAGCAGCCAATCGAGGGACAAGTTCTCCTACGAGCAGTACTTC.

V gene TRBV6-5 combines with J gene TRBJ1-1, with 9 bases lining up with TRBD1. Losses at the gene ends were 4 bases for V and 1 base for J; bases not matched to a gene: 4. Germline V CDR1 and CDR2: MNHEY, SVGAGI. The CDR3 length is 15 residues. The CDR3: CASSWTGVGNTEAFF. Here the CDR3 DNA reads TGTGCCAGCAGTTGGACAGGGGTCGGGAACACTGAAGCTTTCTTT.